This TCR beta chain was recorded in a study of T-cell memory formation after mild COVID-19. Amplification by 5'RACE using constant-segment primers produced TCR alpha and TCR beta cDNA libraries that carried sample barcodes and UMIs. One entry per CDR3 protein results from TCRdb running MiXCR on the 5' RACE reads. The sample holds hundreds of thousands of distinct CDR3 sequences, about 20% seen once. Study results and caveats: Among CD4+ contracting clones, most were CM and EM, and CD8+ ones EMRA. Clones contracting day 15 to 85 were balanced CD4/CD8; later expanders leaned CD4+.

Deletions cut 7 bases from V and 8 bases from J, with 15 bases between. CDR3 size: 12 residues. Per the germline V gene, CDR1 is MNHNS and CDR2 is SASEGT. This clonotype was seen a handful of times. Its antigen is as yet unknown. What was sequenced was PBMCs or a T cell subset sorted from them (not recorded which). This TCR came from an adult woman who had mild COVID-19 (a few samples of this study predate the infection). Cell type and time point are not known. The V gene is TRBV6-1, the J gene TRBJ2-7, with D perhaps matching TRBD1 (5 bases). The CDR3 is CASIQGRWKQYF. CDR3 nucleotide sequence: TGTGCCAGCATTCAGGGTAGGTGGAAGCAGTACTTC.